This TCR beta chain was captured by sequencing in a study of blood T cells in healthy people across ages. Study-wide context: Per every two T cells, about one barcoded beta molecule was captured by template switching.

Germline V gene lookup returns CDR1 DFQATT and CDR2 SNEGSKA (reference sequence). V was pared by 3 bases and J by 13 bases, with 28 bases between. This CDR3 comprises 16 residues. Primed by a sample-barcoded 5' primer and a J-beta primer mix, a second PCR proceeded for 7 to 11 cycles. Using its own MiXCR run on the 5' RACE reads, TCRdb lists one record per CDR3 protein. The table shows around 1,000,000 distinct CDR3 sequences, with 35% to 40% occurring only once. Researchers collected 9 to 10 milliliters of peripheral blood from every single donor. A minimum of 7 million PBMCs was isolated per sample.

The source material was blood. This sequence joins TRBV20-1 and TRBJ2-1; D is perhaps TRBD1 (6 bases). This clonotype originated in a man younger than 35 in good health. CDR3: CSASPNMQGIVETQFF. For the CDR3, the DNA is TGCAGTGCTAGTCCTAACATGCAGGGGATTGTGGAGACCCAGTTCTTC.